This TCR beta chain was identified in a study of blood T cell repertoires in COVID-19 (TCRdb year 2020). Background on the whole study: Collaborator samples came from the United States, Italy and Spain and covered acute and convalescent phases of COVID-19. Where available, HLA class I and class II types were taken from metadata supplied by the sample provider and were not determined by assay-based typing. The material from the prospective study consisted of cDNA or gDNA derived from T cells, B-cell-depleted T cells, or PBMCs. The repertoires were released in a freely available public database meant as a resource for research on the immune response to SARS-CoV-2. Subjects who had been exposed to COVID-19, were actively infected with it, or had recovered from it provided the deeply sampled blood TCRbeta repertoires that made up the dataset. Samples were obtained from the ongoing ImmuneRACE study (first 160 participants) and from 1,254 subjects provided by 6 global collaborators. A de-identified subject ID, COVID-19 status, age in years and sex were almost always included in the sample metadata.

Details on this clone: The clone's antigen remains unknown. No quality values exist for individual bases; no much larger clone is one base distant.

Collaborating institutions collected whole blood in K2EDTA tubes following their own protocols. Collaborator samples were shipped for TCRbeta analysis as frozen whole blood, isolated PBMCs, or DNA extracted from either sample type. The germline V gene (reference sequence) gives CDR1 as MNHEY and CDR2 as SMNVEV. Cut back by 9 bases and 4 bases, the V and J ends lie 12 bases apart. Its CDR3 holds 12 amino acids, cysteine through phenylalanine. The read is trimmed to its CDR3 DNA, 36 bases read in frame from base 1. Here is what the overall study found, with its caveats: The quantity of clinical and demographic metadata differed by source and by participant and was supplied without curation.

TCRbeta CDR3 regions were amplified from genomic DNA using the immunoSEQ Assay, a bias-controlled multiplex PCR. For the original study's pipeline: The number of nucleated cells in each sample was estimated from the amplification of reference gene primers within the assay. To quantify the absolute abundance of each unique TCRbeta CDR3 rearrangement, sequence reads were collapsed and filtered. For each sample, productive Simpson clonality was calculated by taking the square root of Simpson's diversity index across productive rearrangements. TCRdb stores this immuneACCESS table with in-frame sequences only. Part of the clones is absent; in the studies checked, under half of the shortfall reflects unresolved V genes, and no reason is known for the rest. V and J calls and clone size are those listed in that table; D and trimming were worked out from the DNA. The sample profile shows a few hundred thousand clones; approximately 88% of them were found once. The leading ten clones occupy roughly 0.8% of the sample.

The source is a woman aged 25 to 39 with acute or convalescent COVID-19. The chain uses TRBV27 and TRBJ1-2, and possibly TRBD1, on 6 matching bases. Sequencing input: peripheral blood. The sequenced DNA is TGTGCCAGTGGGGGGGGGCTCTATGGCTACACCTTC. Its protein product is CASGGGLYGYTF.